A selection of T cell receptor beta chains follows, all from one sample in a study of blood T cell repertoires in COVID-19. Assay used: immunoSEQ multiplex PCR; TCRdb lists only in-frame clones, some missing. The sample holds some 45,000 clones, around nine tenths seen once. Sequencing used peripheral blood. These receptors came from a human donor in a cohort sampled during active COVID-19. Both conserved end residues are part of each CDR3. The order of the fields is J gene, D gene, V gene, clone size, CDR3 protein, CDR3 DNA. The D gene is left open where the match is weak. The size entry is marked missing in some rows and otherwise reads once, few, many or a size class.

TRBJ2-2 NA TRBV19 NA CASSVDIFTGELFF TGTGCCAGTAGTGTGGACATATTCACCGGGGAGCTGTTTTTT
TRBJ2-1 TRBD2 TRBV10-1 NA CASSDRGLAGTREQFF TGCGCCAGCAGTGACCGCGGACTAGCGGGAACCCGGGAGCAGTTCTTC
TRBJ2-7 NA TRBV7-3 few CASSLTPNSYEQYF TGTGCCAGCAGCTTAACCCCCAACTCCTACGAGCAGTACTTC
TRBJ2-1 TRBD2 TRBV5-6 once CASSFAGAYNEQFF TGTGCCAGCAGCTTTGCGGGGGCCTACAATGAGCAGTTCTTC
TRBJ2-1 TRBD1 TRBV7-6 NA CASSFGQGGSQFF TGTGCCAGCAGCTTCGGACAGGGCGGAAGCCAGTTCTTC
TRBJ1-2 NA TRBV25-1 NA CASSEFGRGGYTF TGTGCCAGCAGTGAATTTGGGAGGGGTGGCTACACCTTC
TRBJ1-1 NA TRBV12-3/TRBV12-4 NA CASSLTGHTEAFF TGTGCCAGCAGTTTAACAGGGCACACTGAAGCTTTCTTT
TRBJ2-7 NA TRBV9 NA CASSVEVHRDEQYF TGTGCCAGCAGCGTAGAGGTCCACAGGGACGAGCAGTACTTC
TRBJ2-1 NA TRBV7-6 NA CASSLTTGLSYNEQFF TGTGCCAGCAGCCTAACTACAGGGCTCTCCTACAATGAGCAGTTCTTC
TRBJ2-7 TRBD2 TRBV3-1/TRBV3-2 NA CASSPGGLAGDKNYEQYF TGTGCCAGCAGCCCCGGGGGCCTAGCGGGGGATAAAAACTACGAGCAGTACTTC
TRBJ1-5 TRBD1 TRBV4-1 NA CASSQDPGQGANQPQHF TGCGCCAGCAGCCAAGATCCCGGACAGGGGGCCAATCAGCCCCAGCATTTT
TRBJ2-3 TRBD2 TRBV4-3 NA CASSQDEPLAGGTDTQYF TGCGCCAGCAGCCAAGATGAGCCTTTAGCGGGGGGCACAGATACGCAGTATTTT
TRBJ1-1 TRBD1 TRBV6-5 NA CASSYQGDTEAFF TGTGCCAGCAGTTATCAGGGGGACACTGAAGCTTTCTTT
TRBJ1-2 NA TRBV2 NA CASNVLRTYGYTF TGTGCCAGCAATGTACTGAGAACTTATGGCTACACCTTC
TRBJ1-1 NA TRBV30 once CAWAQGFLTEAFF TGTGCCTGGGCGCAGGGGTTTTTAACTGAAGCTTTCTTT
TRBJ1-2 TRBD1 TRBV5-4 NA CASSLQGIFNYGYTF TGTGCCAGCAGCTTACAGGGGATCTTTAACTATGGCTACACCTTC
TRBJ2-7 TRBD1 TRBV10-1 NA CASSDSRTGDYEQYF TGCGCCAGCAGTGATAGTAGGACAGGAGACTACGAGCAGTACTTC
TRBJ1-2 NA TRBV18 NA CASSGASGNYGYTF TGTGCCAGCTCTGGAGCGAGCGGTAACTATGGCTACACCTTC
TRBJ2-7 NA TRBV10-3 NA CATHHLESQVYEQYF TGTGCCACCCACCATCTCGAGTCCCAAGTCTACGAGCAGTACTTC
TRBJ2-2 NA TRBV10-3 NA CAISELSTGELFF TGTGCCATCAGTGAACTGTCCACCGGGGAGCTGTTTTTT
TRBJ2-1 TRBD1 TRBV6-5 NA CASSYSGQGFWEQFF TGTGCCAGCAGTTACTCGGGACAGGGTTTTTGGGAGCAGTTCTTC
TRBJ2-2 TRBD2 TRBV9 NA CASSASGGPNTGELFF TGTGCCAGCAGCGCGAGCGGGGGGCCGAACACCGGGGAGCTGTTTTTT
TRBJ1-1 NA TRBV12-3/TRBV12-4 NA CASSLYRAEAFF TGTGCCAGCAGTTTATACCGGGCTGAAGCTTTCTTT
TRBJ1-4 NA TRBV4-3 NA CASSQGPGEKLFF TGCGCCAGCAGCCAAGGTCCCGGGGAAAAACTGTTTTTT
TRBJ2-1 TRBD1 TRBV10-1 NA CASSDGGTGGDEQFF TGCGCCAGCAGTGACGGTGGGACAGGAGGAGATGAGCAGTTCTTC
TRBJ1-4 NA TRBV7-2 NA CASSLNPSGEKLFF TGTGCCAGCAGCTTAAACCCTTCAGGTGAAAAACTGTTTTTT
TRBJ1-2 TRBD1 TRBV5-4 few CASSKGDRDYGYTF TGTGCCAGCAGCAAGGGGGACAGGGACTATGGCTACACCTTC
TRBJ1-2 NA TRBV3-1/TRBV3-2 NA CASSPGRYLGYTF TGTGCCAGCAGTCCCGGCAGGTACTTGGGCTACACCTTC
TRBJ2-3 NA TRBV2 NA CASSLLRTSTDTQYF TGTGCCAGCAGCCTCCTCCGTACTAGCACAGATACGCAGTATTTT
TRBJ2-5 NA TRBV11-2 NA CASSLGFGQGIETQYF TGTGCCAGCAGCTTAGGTTTCGGGCAGGGGATAGAGACCCAGTACTTC
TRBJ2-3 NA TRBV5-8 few CASSLGGRPGDTQYF TGTGCCAGCAGCTTGGGTGGCAGGCCGGGGGATACGCAGTATTTT
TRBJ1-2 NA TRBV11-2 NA CASSLRLLAGYTF TGTGCCAGCAGCTTAAGACTCCTAGCAGGCTACACCTTC
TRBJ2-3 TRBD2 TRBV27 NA CASSLWVHGLAGGRDTQYF TGTGCCAGCAGTTTATGGGTCCATGGACTAGCGGGGGGCAGGGATACGCAGTATTTT